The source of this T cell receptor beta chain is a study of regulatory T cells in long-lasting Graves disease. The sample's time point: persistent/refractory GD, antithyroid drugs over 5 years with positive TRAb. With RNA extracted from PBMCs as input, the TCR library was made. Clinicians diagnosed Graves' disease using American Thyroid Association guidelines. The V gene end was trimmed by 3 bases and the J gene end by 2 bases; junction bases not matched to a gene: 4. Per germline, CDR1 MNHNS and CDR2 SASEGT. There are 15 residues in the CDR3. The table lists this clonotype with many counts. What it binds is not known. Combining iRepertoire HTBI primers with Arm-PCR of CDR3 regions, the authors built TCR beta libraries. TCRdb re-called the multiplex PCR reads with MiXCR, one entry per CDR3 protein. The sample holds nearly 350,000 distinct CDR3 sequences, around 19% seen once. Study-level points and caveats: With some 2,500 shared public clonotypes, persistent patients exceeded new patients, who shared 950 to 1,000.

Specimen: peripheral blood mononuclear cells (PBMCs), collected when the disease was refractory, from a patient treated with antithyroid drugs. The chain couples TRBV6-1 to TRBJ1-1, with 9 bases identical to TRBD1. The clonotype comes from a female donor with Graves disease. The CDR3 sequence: CASSEKGQGNTEAFF. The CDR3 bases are TGTGCCAGCAGTGAGAAGGGACAGGGTAACACTGAAGCTTTCTTT.